Below are 6 T cell receptor beta chains sequenced from a single sample in a study of blood T cell repertoires in COVID-19. Here immunoSEQ multiplex PCR was the method, and the copy in TCRdb shows in-frame clones only, minus some. The sample lists 120,000 or so clones; approximately 83% were seen once. The sequenced material came from peripheral blood. The source is a man aged 55-75 years with acute or convalescent COVID-19.

The CDR3 protein is CATSRRNYGYTF. CDR3 nucleotides: TGTGCCACCAGCAGGCGAAATTATGGCTACACCTTC. The V and J genes are TRBV15 and TRBJ1-2; D ambiguous. CDR1 and CDR2 (germline): LNHNV, YYDKDF (reference sequence). Between the trimmed V and J ends, which lost 3 bases and 5 bases, there was a span of 7 bases. CDR3 length: 12 amino acids. Supplemented by reference TRBV15 and TRBJ1-2, the full variable domain reads DAMVIQNPRYQVTQFGKPVTLSCSQTLNHNVMYWYQQKSSQAPKLLFHYYDKDFNNEADTPDNFQSRRPNTSFCFLDIRSPGLGDTAMYLCATSRRNYGYTFGSGTRLTVV.

The chain recombines TRBV2 with TRBJ2-5; TRBD2 matches 7 bases. Germline V gene data show CDR1 as SNHLY and CDR2 as FYNNEI. The V and J ends lost 3 bases and 5 bases, in that order; junction bases with no gene match: 9. The CDR3 is 15 residues long. The CDR3 nucleotides are TGTGCCAGCAGTGACATGGCGGGAGCTCGGGAGACCCAGTACTTC. Protein product: CASSDMAGARETQYF.

The chain is built from TRBV2 and TRBJ2-3; 7 positions agree with TRBD2. With 5 bases clipped from V and 5 bases from J, the junction kept 7 bases outside the gene matches. The germline V gene has CDR1 SNHLY and CDR2 FYNNEI. The CDR3 loop spans 14 amino acids. The CDR3 loop reads CASSRTSVIDTQYF. The CDR3 DNA reads as TGTGCCAGCAGTCGGACTAGTGTCATAGATACGCAGTATTTT. Together with reference TRBV2 and TRBJ2-3, the CDR3 gives the full variable domain: EPEVTQTPSHQVTQMGQEVILRCVPISNHLYFYWYRQILGQKVEFLVSFYNNEISEKSEIFDDQFSVERPDGSNFTLKIRSTKLEDSAMYFCASSRTSVIDTQYFGPGTRLTVL.

The count of this clone is one. This sequence joins TRBV10-3 and TRBJ2-7; no definite D call. Looked up from germline, CDR1 is ENHRY and CDR2 is SYGVKD. The V end was cut by 0 bases, the J end by 9 bases, with 9 bases between. The length of the CDR3 is 12 residues. CDR3 sequence (DNA): TGTGCCATCAGTGAGTCTGAGGCAAGGCAGTACTTC. As protein: CAISESEARQYF.

The rearrangement joins TRBV6-5 to TRBJ1-5; D may be TRBD1 (5 bases). The V end was cut by 0 bases, the J end by 0 bases, with 6 bases between. The CDR3 runs to 15 residues. Germline CDR1 MNHEY, CDR2 SVGAGI. In nucleotides, the CDR3 is TGTGCCAGCAGTTACTCCGGGGGTAGCAATCAGCCCCAGCATTTT. It translates to CASSYSGGSNQPQHF.

The V gene is TRBV30, the J gene TRBJ2-7; D is possibly TRBD2 (5 bases). V was shortened by 5 bases and J by 6 bases, with 20 bases between the two germline ends. The CDR3 is 14 residues long. Germline values: CDR1 GTSNPN, CDR2 SVGIG (reference sequence). The CDR3 DNA reads as TGTGCCTGGGGCCTTGAGGGAGCGCGGTTCGAGCAGTACTTC. Translating it yields CAWGLEGARFEQYF.